A selection of T cell receptor beta chains follows, all from one sample in a study of blood T cell repertoires in COVID-19. Libraries were prepared by immunoSEQ multiplex PCR; TCRdb keeps only in-frame clonotypes and omits some of them. The sample has 200,000 to 250,000 clones, 82% seen once. Material: PBMCs or T cells enriched from blood (not recorded which). The receptors originated from a woman in her fifties or sixties who had recovered from COVID-19. Each CDR3 is given with its conserved first and last residue. The D gene is left open where the match is weak. Some rows mark clone size as missing; the rest say once, few, many or name a class of expanded clone.

-	-	TRBV6-5	TRBJ2-7	TGTGCCAGCAACCCCGTGGGGGGAGCCTACGAGCAGTACTTC	CASNPVGGAYEQYF
-	-	TRBV19	TRBJ1-3	TGTGCCAGTAGTACTACAGCCCGAAACACCATATATTTT	CASSTTARNTIYF
-	-	TRBV6-2/TRBV6-3	TRBJ1-2	TGTGCCAGCAGTGCCACGATGTGGGGGCGGGATGGCTACACCTTC	CASSATMWGRDGYTF
-	TRBD2	TRBV7-2	TRBJ2-7	TGTGCCAGCAGCATAGGACTAGCGGGGCGGAGAAACTACGAGCAGTACTTC	CASSIGLAGRRNYEQYF
-	TRBD1	TRBV11-2	TRBJ2-2	TGTGCCAGCAGCTTCAATACAGGGGTTAACACCGGGGAGCTGTTTTTT	CASSFNTGVNTGELFF
-	TRBD2	TRBV18	TRBJ2-1	TGTGCCAGCTCACCACGAGGCGGGAGCTCCTACAATGAGCAGTTCTTC	CASSPRGGSSYNEQFF
-	TRBD1	TRBV27	TRBJ2-7	TGTGCCAGCAGTTTAGGCGGCTGGGACAGGGGTTACGAGCAGTACTTC	CASSLGGWDRGYEQYF
once	-	TRBV6-5	TRBJ2-7	TGTGCCAGCAGTTACTTGACAGACAATTCCTACGAGCAGTACTTC	CASSYLTDNSYEQYF
-	TRBD1	TRBV6-5	TRBJ1-2	TGTGCCAGCAGTTCCGGGACAGGGGTCGGGGGCTACACCTTC	CASSSGTGVGGYTF
-	TRBD1	TRBV6-1	TRBJ1-2	TGTGCCAGCAGTGAGACATCCGGGACAGGGGAAAGAAGAGGCTACACCTTC	CASSETSGTGERRGYTF
-	-	TRBV6-2/TRBV6-3	TRBJ2-7	TGTGCCAGCAGCTCTTTCTTCGAGCAGTACTTC	CASSSFFEQYF
-	TRBD1	TRBV18	TRBJ2-3	TGTGCCAGCTCAAGGACAGGGGGAGACACAGATACGCAGTATTTT	CASSRTGGDTDTQYF
-	TRBD1	TRBV7-2	TRBJ1-6	TGTGCCAGCACCTTGAGGGGACAGGGGAATAATTCACCCCTCCACTTT	CASTLRGQGNNSPLHF
-	TRBD2	TRBV27	TRBJ2-4	TGTGCCAGCAGTTTAAACCCACCGGGACTAGCGGGGGGTGGCAAAAACATTCAGTACTTC	CASSLNPPGLAGGGKNIQYF
-	TRBD1	TRBV7-7	TRBJ2-5	TGTGCCAGCAGCATTACCGGGACAGGGGCTGGAGAGACCCAGTACTTC	CASSITGTGAGETQYF
few	-	TRBV7-9	TRBJ2-7	TGTGCCAGCAGCTTAGTTGACAGAGAGCAGTACTTC	CASSLVDREQYF
-	-	TRBV12-3/TRBV12-4	TRBJ2-7	TGTGCCAGCAGCCCCAGACAGGCGGGCGAGCAGTACTTC	CASSPRQAGEQYF
-	TRBD1	TRBV19	TRBJ2-1	TGTGCCAGCGCAATGACAGGGATGAAATCGAATGAGCAGTTCTTC	CASAMTGMKSNEQFF
-	TRBD1	TRBV10-3	TRBJ2-7	TGTGCCATCAGTGAGGACAGGGAAATCTACGAGCAGTACTTC	CAISEDREIYEQYF
-	-	TRBV19	TRBJ2-1	TGTGCCAGTAGTTGGGGACTCTACAATGAGCAGTTCTTC	CASSWGLYNEQFF
-	-	TRBV12-3/TRBV12-4	TRBJ2-1	TGTGCCAGCAGTGGACTGGGGTATGAGCAGTTCTTC	CASSGLGYEQFF
-	-	TRBV30	TRBJ2-7	TGTGCCTGGAGTGTAACAGGGCGAGAGCAGTACTTC	CAWSVTGREQYF
-	-	TRBV5-1	TRBJ2-1	TGCGCCAGCAGCTTGGGAACAGGGAGGGCAACGGGTGAGCAGTTCTTC	CASSLGTGRATGEQFF
once	TRBD1	TRBV4-1	TRBJ1-6	TGCGCCAGCAGCCAACTGGACAGGGTTTATAATTCACCCCTCCACTTT	CASSQLDRVYNSPLHF
-	TRBD1	TRBV27	TRBJ1-6	TGTGCCAGCAGTTTACGGGGGACAGGGGTTGGAAATTCACCCCTCCACTTT	CASSLRGTGVGNSPLHF
-	-	TRBV5-1	TRBJ2-7	TGCGCCAGCAGCCTGAACGGACAGTCTTCCCTCTACGAGCAGTACTTC	CASSLNGQSSLYEQYF
-	-	TRBV7-2	TRBJ1-2	TGTGCCAGCAGCTCTCAGATGGTTGGCTACACCTTC	CASSSQMVGYTF
-	-	TRBV3-1/TRBV3-2	TRBJ1-1	TGTGCCAGCAGCCCACTCCGGGGGACTGAAGCTTTCTTT	CASSPLRGTEAFF
-	-	TRBV19	TRBJ2-7	TGTGCCAGTAGTTCCCTGGCTAGCGACCTTTACGAGCAGTACTTC	CASSSLASDLYEQYF
once	-	TRBV2	TRBJ2-5	TGTGCCAGCAGTGAGAGGCTAGTTAGCTTCGAGACCCAGTACTTC	CASSERLVSFETQYF
many	TRBD1	TRBV12-3/TRBV12-4	TRBJ2-7	TGTGCCAGCAGTTTCGGCTGGACAGGGGAGCAGTACTTC	CASSFGWTGEQYF
-	-	TRBV5-5	TRBJ1-4	TGTGCCAGCAGCTTGGCGGGGGGAACCTGGGGTAATGAAAAACTGTTTTTT	CASSLAGGTWGNEKLFF
-	-	TRBV25-1	TRBJ2-1	TGTGCCAGCAGGGATTCAACAGGAGCCCCCTACAATGAGCAGTTCTTC	CASRDSTGAPYNEQFF
-	TRBD2	TRBV13	TRBJ2-5	TGTGCCAGCAGCTTAGGGACAATGGCTAAACTAGCGGACAAAGAGACCCAGTACTTC	CASSLGTMAKLADKETQYF
-	-	TRBV19	TRBJ1-2	TGTGCCAGTACCTCATGGGGCGAATGGGATGGCTACACCTTC	CASTSWGEWDGYTF
-	-	TRBV2	TRBJ2-1	TGTGCCAGCAGTGTTCGTGACAATGAGCAGTTCTTC	CASSVRDNEQFF
-	TRBD1	TRBV5-8	TRBJ1-3	TGTGCCAGCAGCTTTTTTCTCGGGACAGCGAGAACCTCTGGAAACACCATATATTTT	CASSFFLGTARTSGNTIYF
-	TRBD2	TRBV7-2	TRBJ2-3	TGTGCCAGCAGCTTAGAGGAGGCGGGGGGGCCCACAGATACGCAGTATTTT	CASSLEEAGGPTDTQYF
-	TRBD1	TRBV11-1	TRBJ2-3	TGTGCCAGCAGCTTAGAACCCAGGGGGAGCACAGATACGCAGTATTTT	CASSLEPRGSTDTQYF
-	TRBD1	TRBV12-3/TRBV12-4	TRBJ1-5	TGTGCCAGCAGACAGGGGAATCAGCCCCAGCATTTT	CASRQGNQPQHF
-	-	TRBV9	TRBJ2-2	TGTGCCAGCAGCGTAGCTCAGACTCATAACACGCGGGAGCTGTTTTTT	CASSVAQTHNTRELFF
-	-	TRBV3-1/TRBV3-2	TRBJ2-7	TGTGCCAGCGGCGGGAACTCCTACGAGCAGTACTTC	CASGGNSYEQYF
-	-	TRBV29-1	TRBJ1-2	TGCAGCGTCACAGGGCAAGACTATGGCTACACCTTC	CSVTGQDYGYTF
-	-	TRBV19	TRBJ2-1	TGTGCCAGTACCCCCGGCTCCTACAATGAGCAGTTCTTC	CASTPGSYNEQFF
-	TRBD1	TRBV20-1	TRBJ1-5	TGCAGTGCTAGTGCGACGTCTCAGGGGGATTATAGCAATCAGCCCCAGCATTTT	CSASATSQGDYSNQPQHF
-	TRBD1	TRBV6-4	TRBJ1-1	TGTGCCAGCAGCGGACAGGGGGCGACTGAAGCTTTCTTT	CASSGQGATEAFF
-	-	TRBV9	TRBJ2-2	TGTGCCAGCAGCGTAGGAACAGAATCGAACACCGGGGAGCTGTTTTTT	CASSVGTESNTGELFF
-	TRBD2	TRBV28	TRBJ2-5	TGTGCCAGCAGTTTAGGAGGGACTAGCGGGGGGAGGGCCCAGTACTTC	CASSLGGTSGGRAQYF
-	-	TRBV14	TRBJ2-2	TGTGCCAGCAGTTGGGGGCCTGCGAACACCGGGGAGCTGTTTTTT	CASSWGPANTGELFF
-	-	TRBV2	TRBJ1-5	TGTGCCAGCAGTGAGGATGAGGGGCCCCAGCATTTT	CASSEDEGPQHF